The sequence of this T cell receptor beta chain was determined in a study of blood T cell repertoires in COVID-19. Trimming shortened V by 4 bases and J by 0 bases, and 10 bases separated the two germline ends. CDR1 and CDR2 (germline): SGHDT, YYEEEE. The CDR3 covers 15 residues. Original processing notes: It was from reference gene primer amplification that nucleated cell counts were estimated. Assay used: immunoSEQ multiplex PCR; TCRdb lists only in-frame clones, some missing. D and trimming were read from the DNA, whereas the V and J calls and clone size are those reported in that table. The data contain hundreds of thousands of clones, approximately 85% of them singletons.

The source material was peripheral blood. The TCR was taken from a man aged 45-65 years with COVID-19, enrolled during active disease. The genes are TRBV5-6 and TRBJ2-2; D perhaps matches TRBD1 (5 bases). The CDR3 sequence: CASSVDSTNTGELFF. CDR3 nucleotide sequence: TGTGCCAGCAGCGTCGACAGCACGAACACCGGGGAGCTGTTTTTT.